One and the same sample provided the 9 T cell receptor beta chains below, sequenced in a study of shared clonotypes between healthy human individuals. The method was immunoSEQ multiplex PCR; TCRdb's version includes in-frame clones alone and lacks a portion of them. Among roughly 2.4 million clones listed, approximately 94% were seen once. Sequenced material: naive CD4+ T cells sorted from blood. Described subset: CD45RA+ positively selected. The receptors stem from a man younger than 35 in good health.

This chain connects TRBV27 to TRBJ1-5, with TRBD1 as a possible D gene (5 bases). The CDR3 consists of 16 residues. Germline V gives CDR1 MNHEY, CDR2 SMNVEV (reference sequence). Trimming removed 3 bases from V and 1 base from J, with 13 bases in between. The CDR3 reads CASSFEGRGSNQPQHF. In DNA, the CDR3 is TGTGCCAGCAGTTTCGAGGGGCGGGGGAGCAATCAGCCCCAGCATTTT.

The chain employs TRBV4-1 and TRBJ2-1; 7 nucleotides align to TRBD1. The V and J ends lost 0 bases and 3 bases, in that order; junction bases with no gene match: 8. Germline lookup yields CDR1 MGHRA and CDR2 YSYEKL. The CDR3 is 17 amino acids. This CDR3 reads CASSQDPIGGSYNEQFF. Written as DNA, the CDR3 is TGCGCCAGCAGCCAAGATCCGATAGGGGGCAGCTACAATGAGCAGTTCTTC.

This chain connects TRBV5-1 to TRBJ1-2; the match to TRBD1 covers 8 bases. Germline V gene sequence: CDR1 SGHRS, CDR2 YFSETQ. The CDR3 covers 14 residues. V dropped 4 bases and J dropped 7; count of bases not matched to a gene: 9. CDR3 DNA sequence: TGCGCCAGCAGCCCAGGACAGGGAGGAGGTGGCTACACCTTC. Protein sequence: CASSPGQGGGGYTF.

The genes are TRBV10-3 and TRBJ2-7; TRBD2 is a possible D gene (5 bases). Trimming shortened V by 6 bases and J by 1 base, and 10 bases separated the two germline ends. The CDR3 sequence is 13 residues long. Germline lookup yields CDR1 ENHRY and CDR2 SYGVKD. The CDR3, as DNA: TGTGCCATCAGGAGTGCGGGTTCCTACGAGCAGTACTTC. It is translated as CAIRSAGSYEQYF.

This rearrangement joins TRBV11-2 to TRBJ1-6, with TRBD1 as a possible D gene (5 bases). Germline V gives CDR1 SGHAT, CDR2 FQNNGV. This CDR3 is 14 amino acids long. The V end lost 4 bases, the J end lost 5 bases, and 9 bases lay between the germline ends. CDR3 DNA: TGTGCCAGCAGCTCGACAGCAAATAATTCACCCCTCCACTTT. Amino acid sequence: CASSSTANNSPLHF. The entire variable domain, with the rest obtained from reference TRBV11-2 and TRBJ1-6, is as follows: EAGVAQSPRYKIIEKRQSVAFWCNPISGHATLYWYQQILGQGPKLLIQFQNNGVVDDSQLPKDRFSAERLKGVDSTLKIQPAKLEDSAVYLCASSSTANNSPLHFGNGTRLTVT.

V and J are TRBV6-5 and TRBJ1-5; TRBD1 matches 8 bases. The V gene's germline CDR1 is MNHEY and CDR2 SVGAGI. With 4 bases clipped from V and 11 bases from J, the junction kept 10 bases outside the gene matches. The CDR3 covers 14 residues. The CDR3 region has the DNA TGTGCCAGCAGTTTGGACAGGGACGGTATAACCCAGCATTTT. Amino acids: CASSLDRDGITQHF.

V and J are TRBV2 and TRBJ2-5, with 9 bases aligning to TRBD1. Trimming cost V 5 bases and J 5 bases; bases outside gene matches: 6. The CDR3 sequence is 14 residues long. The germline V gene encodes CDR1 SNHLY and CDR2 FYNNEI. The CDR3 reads CASSTGQGYETQYF. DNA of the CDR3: TGTGCCAGCAGTACGGGACAGGGTTATGAGACCCAGTACTTC.

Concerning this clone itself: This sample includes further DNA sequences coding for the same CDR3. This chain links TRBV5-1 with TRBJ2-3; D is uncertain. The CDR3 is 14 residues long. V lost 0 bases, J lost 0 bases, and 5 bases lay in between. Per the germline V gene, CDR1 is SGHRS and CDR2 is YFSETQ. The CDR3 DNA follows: TGCGCCAGCAGCTTGGAGAGGAGCACAGATACGCAGTATTTT. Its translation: CASSLERSTDTQYF.

CDR3 loop: CASSAGGVPKDTEAFF. In DNA, the CDR3 is TGTGCCAGCAGCGCCGGGGGGGTGCCGAAGGACACTGAAGCTTTCTTT. The chain carries TRBV7-2 and TRBJ1-1; D may be TRBD1 (5 bases). Germline assignment: CDR1 SGHTA and CDR2 FQGNSA. Trimming pared 5 bases from V and 3 bases from J, leaving 19 bases between. The CDR3 totals 16 residues.